The source of this TCR beta chain is a study of radiation and T cells in renal cell carcinoma. This clone has only a few counts. Its matching antigen is unknown. V lost 5 bases to trimming and J lost 3 bases; unmatched junction nucleotides: 7. Germline V gives CDR1 ENHRY, CDR2 SYGVKD. The CDR3 is made up of 17 amino acids. Sequencing used immunoSEQ multiplex PCR; TCRdb keeps in-frame clones, though not all of them. The profile covers around 77,000 clones, with around 78% appearing a single time and about 2.4% taken by the ten largest. Time point specified: blood 4 weeks post-SBRT, at nephrectomy. This sample's treatment: 15 Gy SBRT to primary tumor, nephrectomy 4 weeks later. Nephrectomy followed 15 Gy stereotactic body radiation by 4 weeks. After SBRT, blood was collected at 2 and 4 weeks, plus baseline. The patient's renal cell carcinoma had clear cell pathology. The study, taken as a whole, reports: Pretreatment tumor biopsies were lacking, so baseline clonotypes are unknown.

The clonotype originates from a woman aged 55-69 years with renal cell carcinoma. Specimen: blood, collected from a patient whose treatment included radiotherapy and nephrectomy. The genes are TRBV10-3 and TRBJ2-3; 14 positions match TRBD2. The CDR3 reads CAISRGLAGDSTDTQYF. For the CDR3, the DNA is TGTGCCATCAGTCGGGGACTAGCGGGAGATTCGACAGATACGCAGTATTTT.